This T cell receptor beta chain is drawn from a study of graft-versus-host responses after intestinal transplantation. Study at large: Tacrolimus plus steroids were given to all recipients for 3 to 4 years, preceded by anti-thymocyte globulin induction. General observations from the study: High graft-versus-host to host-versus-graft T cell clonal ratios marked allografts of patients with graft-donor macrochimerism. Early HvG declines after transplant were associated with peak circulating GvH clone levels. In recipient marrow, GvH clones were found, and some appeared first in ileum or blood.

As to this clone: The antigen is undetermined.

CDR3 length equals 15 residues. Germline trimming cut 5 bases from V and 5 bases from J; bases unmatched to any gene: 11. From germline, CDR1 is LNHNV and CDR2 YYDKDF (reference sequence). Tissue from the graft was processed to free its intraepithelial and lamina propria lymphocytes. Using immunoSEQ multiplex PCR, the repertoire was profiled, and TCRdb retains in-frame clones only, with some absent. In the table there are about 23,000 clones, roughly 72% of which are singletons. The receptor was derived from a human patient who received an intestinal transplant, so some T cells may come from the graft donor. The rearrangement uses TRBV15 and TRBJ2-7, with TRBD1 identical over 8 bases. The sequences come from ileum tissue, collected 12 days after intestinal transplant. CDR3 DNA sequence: TGTGCCACCAGCCGACAGGGGAGAAGAGGCCACGAGCAGTACTTC. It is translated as CATSRQGRRGHEQYF.